One and the same sample provided the 6 T cell receptor beta chains below, sequenced in a study of OX40 agonist ivuxolimab in advanced cancers. Data came from immunoSEQ multiplex PCR; TCRdb stores just in-frame clones and leaves some out. The sample has roughly 18,000 clones, about 70% seen once; the top ten hold roughly 19%. The sequenced sample was CD4+ or CD8+ T cells sorted from blood, obtained in a trial of the OX40 agonist ivuxolimab. All receptors come from an adult with an advanced solid tumor such as melanoma, head and neck, liver or kidney cancer.

This clone was detected only a few times. The chain joins TRBV19 to TRBJ1-1; 7 bases fit TRBD1. V was clipped by 0 bases and J by 7 bases; unmatched bases: 5. Germline loops: CDR1 LNHDA, CDR2 SQIVND (reference sequence). The CDR3 has 14 residues. The CDR3 DNA reads TGTGCCAGTAGTATAGAAGGGGGCACGGATGAAGCTTTCTTT. This codes for CASSIEGGTDEAFF.

The V call is TRBV30, the J call TRBJ1-5, with D unresolved. CDR3 length equals 13 residues. V was pared by 5 bases and J by 4 bases, with 12 bases between. Looked up from germline, CDR1 is GTSNPN and CDR2 is SVGIG (reference sequence). DNA for the CDR3: TGTGCCTGGTCAACAGATTCGAATCAGCCCCAGCATTTT. Its protein is CAWSTDSNQPQHF.

The table lists this clone with a few counts. The chain recombines TRBV6-5 with TRBJ1-4; TRBD1 is a possible D gene (5 bases). The CDR3 spans 13 residues. The V and J ends lost 6 bases and 8 bases respectively, with 13 bases between them. CDR1 MNHEY and CDR2 SVGAGI come from the germline V gene. Written as DNA, the CDR3 is TGTGCCAGCAGCTACGAAGGGGAAGAAAAACTGTTTTTT. Its translation: CASSYEGEEKLFF.

The rearrangement links TRBV11-2 to TRBJ2-7, with D perhaps matching TRBD2 (6 bases). This CDR3 has 15 amino acids. CDR1 and CDR2 (germline): SGHAT, FQNNGV. V was clipped by 5 bases and J by 5 bases, with 19 bases between them. The CDR3 loop is CASSRSVGGGDEQYF. DNA for the CDR3: TGTGCCAGCAGCCGATCCGTGGGGGGAGGCGACGAGCAGTACTTC. Full variable domain (missing parts from reference TRBV11-2 and TRBJ2-7): EAGVAQSPRYKIIEKRQSVAFWCNPISGHATLYWYQQILGQGPKLLIQFQNNGVVDDSQLPKDRFSAERLKGVDSTLKIQPAKLEDSAVYLCASSRSVGGGDEQYFGPGTRLTVT.

Comment on this clone: Germline and junction disagree at one end, which may indicate a read error. In the same sample, other DNA sequences code for this CDR3. The genes are TRBV4-1 and TRBJ2-5; 9 bases are a match to TRBD2. TRBJ2-7 matches the DNA end more closely, so the J call is doubtful. CDR1 and CDR2 from the germline V gene are MGHRA and YSYEKL. The CDR3 has 15 amino acids. The DNA for the CDR3 is TGTGCCAGCAGCCAAGAAGTAGCGGGGGCCTACGAGCAGTACTTC. It yields the protein CASSQEVAGAYEQYF.

The gene calls are TRBV4-3 and TRBJ1-6; 10 nucleotides line up with TRBD1. The ends lost 0 bases at V and 9 bases at J; junction bases unmatched: 5. The CDR3 runs to 16 residues. Germline assignment: CDR1 LGHNA and CDR2 YSLEER. Here the CDR3 DNA reads TGCGCCAGCAGCCAAGATGGGGGACAGGGGATTTCACCCCTCCACTTT. Protein: CASSQDGGQGISPLHF.